This is a list of T cell receptor beta chains from one sample in a study of cytomegalovirus exposure and HLA in healthy donors. Measured with immunoSEQ multiplex PCR; TCRdb has only the in-frame clones, and not every one. This sample has around 250,000 clones, with around 91% found just once. The sequencing input was PBMCs. The receptors were gathered from a woman aged 18-35 years in good health and CMV-seronegative. Each CDR3 is given with its conserved first and last residue. The D gene is left open where the match is weak. Clone sizes are given selectively: once, few, many, or a class where the clone is expanded.

TRBV5-4,TRBJ1-1,.,.,CASSWGGAEAFF,TGTGCCAGCAGCTGGGGGGGCGCAGAAGCTTTCTTT
TRBV11-1,TRBJ2-2,.,.,CASSLNGQNTGELFF,TGTGCCAGCAGCTTAAATGGACAAAACACCGGGGAGCTGTTTTTT
TRBV5-1,TRBJ2-3,TRBD2,.,CASSLVPLAGGPTDTQYF,TGCGCCAGCAGCTTGGTTCCCCTAGCGGGGGGCCCCACAGATACGCAGTATTTT
TRBV6-6,TRBJ1-1,.,.,CATREKILNTEAFF,TGTGCCACCAGGGAGAAGATCTTAAACACTGAAGCTTTCTTT
TRBV9,TRBJ2-5,TRBD1,.,CASSVESGGSGETQYF,TGTGCCAGCAGCGTAGAATCAGGGGGCTCGGGAGAGACCCAGTACTTC
TRBV6-5,TRBJ1-1,TRBD1,.,CASRTGTGAREAFF,TGTGCCAGCAGGACCGGGACAGGGGCCCGTGAAGCTTTCTTT
TRBV5-1,TRBJ2-2,.,.,CASSLVSQINTGELFF,TGCGCCAGCAGCTTGGTATCACAGATAAACACCGGGGAGCTGTTTTTT
TRBV19,TRBJ2-3,TRBD2,.,CASNGGGETDTQYF,TGTGCCAGTAATGGCGGGGGGGAGACAGATACGCAGTATTTT
TRBV5-1,TRBJ2-5,TRBD1,.,CASSLGTGGRETQYF,TGCGCCAGCAGCCTTGGGACAGGAGGTCGGGAGACCCAGTACTTC
TRBV28,TRBJ1-5,TRBD1,.,CASSSGGLNQPQHF,TGTGCCAGCAGTTCAGGGGGTTTGAATCAGCCCCAGCATTTT
TRBV28,TRBJ1-6,TRBD1,.,CASILMTGSVSPLHF,TGTGCCAGCATTCTTATGACAGGGTCGGTGTCACCCCTCCACTTT
TRBV18,TRBJ2-7,TRBD2,.,CASSPFSGGASYEQYF,TGTGCCAGCTCACCATTCAGCGGGGGGGCCTCCTACGAGCAGTACTTC
TRBV9,TRBJ2-7,TRBD1,.,CASSVGQGKTWEQYF,TGTGCCAGCAGCGTAGGACAGGGGAAAACGTGGGAGCAGTACTTC
TRBV7-9,TRBJ2-1,.,.,CASSLAPGPSYNEQFF,TGTGCCAGCAGCTTAGCGCCAGGGCCATCCTACAATGAGCAGTTCTTC
TRBV9,TRBJ1-6,TRBD1,.,CASSLGTANSPLHF,TGTGCCAGCAGCCTAGGGACAGCGAATTCACCCCTCCACTTT
TRBV2,TRBJ1-4,.,.,CASSDDERGEKLFF,TGTGCCAGCAGTGACGATGAGAGAGGTGAAAAACTGTTTTTT
TRBV4-1,TRBJ1-1,.,.,CASSRTGDNTEAFF,TGCGCCAGCAGCCGAACAGGTGATAACACTGAAGCTTTCTTT
TRBV4-1,TRBJ2-5,.,.,CASSQDQAQETQYF,TGCGCCAGCAGCCAAGATCAGGCTCAAGAGACCCAGTACTTC
TRBV5-1,TRBJ2-1,.,.,CASMAGTLTYNEQFF,TGCGCCAGCATGGCGGGGACCCTTACCTACAATGAGCAGTTCTTC
TRBV7-9,TRBJ2-2,.,.,CASSASVKDGELFF,TGTGCCAGCAGCGCCAGCGTTAAGGACGGGGAGCTGTTTTTT
TRBV5-8,TRBJ2-7,TRBD1,.,CASSQGQALLGKYEQYF,TGTGCCAGCAGCCAAGGACAGGCACTCCTTGGGAAGTACGAGCAGTACTTC
TRBV7-9,TRBJ1-2,TRBD1,.,CASSPYTMTGSNYGYTF,TGTGCCAGCAGCCCCTATACCATGACAGGGTCCAACTATGGCTACACCTTC
TRBV6-5,TRBJ1-4,TRBD1,.,CASSSTGGPHEKLFF,TGTGCCAGCAGTAGTACAGGGGGCCCCCATGAAAAACTGTTTTTT
TRBV28,TRBJ2-3,TRBD2,.,CATGGTTDTQYF,TGTGCCACCGGCGGGACTACCGATACGCAGTATTTT
TRBV5-1,TRBJ1-4,.,.,CASSLESLSNEKLFF,TGCGCCAGCAGCTTGGAGTCGCTAAGTAATGAAAAACTGTTTTTT
TRBV7-8,TRBJ1-1,.,once,CASSLAIASMNTEAFF,TGTGCCAGCAGCTTAGCGATCGCCAGTATGAACACTGAAGCTTTCTTT
TRBV30,TRBJ2-7,TRBD1,.,CAWSGRDRDYEQYF,TGTGCCTGGAGTGGCCGGGACAGGGACTACGAGCAGTACTTC
TRBV4-1,TRBJ2-1,TRBD2,.,CASSHLAGSSYNEQFF,TGCGCCAGCAGCCATCTAGCGGGGAGCTCCTACAATGAGCAGTTCTTC
TRBV9,TRBJ2-3,.,.,CASSGTGWADTQYF,TGTGCCAGCAGCGGCACAGGGTGGGCAGATACGCAGTATTTT
TRBV7-8,TRBJ2-1,TRBD1,.,CASNRDRTAYNEQFF,TGTGCCAGCAACCGGGACAGGACCGCCTACAATGAGCAGTTCTTC
TRBV28,TRBJ2-1,.,.,CASSKQTGNNEQFF,TGTGCCAGCAGTAAACAAACAGGGAACAATGAGCAGTTCTTC
TRBV11-2,TRBJ1-6,.,.,CASSLSGGNSPLHF,TGTGCCAGCAGCCTTAGCGGGGGTAATTCACCCCTCCACTTT
TRBV6-5,TRBJ2-1,TRBD1,.,CASSLAGTGYNEQFF,TGTGCCAGCAGTTTGGCCGGGACAGGGTATAATGAGCAGTTCTTC
TRBV5-1,TRBJ1-4,.,.,CASSLAGNNEKLFF,TGCGCCAGCAGCTTGGCAGGGAATAATGAAAAACTGTTTTTT
TRBV5-1,TRBJ2-1,TRBD2,.,CASSQGALAGGHNEQFF,TGCGCCAGCAGCCAGGGAGCTCTAGCGGGGGGGCACAATGAGCAGTTCTTC
TRBV28,TRBJ2-1,.,.,CASRIQGYNEQFF,TGTGCCAGCAGGATACAGGGCTACAATGAGCAGTTCTTC
TRBV5-1,TRBJ2-1,TRBD2,.,CASSSGTSGGAYEQFF,TGCGCCAGCAGCTCTGGGACTAGCGGGGGGGCCTATGAGCAGTTCTTC
TRBV28,TRBJ2-2,.,.,CASSPLAGGPDTGELFF,TGTGCCAGCAGTCCTCTCGCCGGGGGGCCAGACACCGGGGAGCTGTTTTTT
TRBV7-9,TRBJ2-7,TRBD1,.,CASSFVSLGTASYEQYF,TGTGCCAGCAGCTTCGTTAGTCTTGGGACAGCTTCCTACGAGCAGTACTTC
TRBV10-2,TRBJ2-1,TRBD1,.,CASRVYTPGQRYNEQFF,TGCGCCAGCAGAGTCTACACCCCGGGACAGCGGTACAATGAGCAGTTCTTC
TRBV7-9,TRBJ2-7,TRBD1,few,CASSSGTGSSYEQYF,TGTGCCAGCAGCTCCGGGACAGGGAGCTCCTACGAGCAGTACTTC
TRBV5-4,TRBJ1-2,TRBD1,.,CASSLAQGASRGYTF,TGTGCCAGCAGCTTGGCGCAGGGGGCTTCTAGGGGCTACACCTTC